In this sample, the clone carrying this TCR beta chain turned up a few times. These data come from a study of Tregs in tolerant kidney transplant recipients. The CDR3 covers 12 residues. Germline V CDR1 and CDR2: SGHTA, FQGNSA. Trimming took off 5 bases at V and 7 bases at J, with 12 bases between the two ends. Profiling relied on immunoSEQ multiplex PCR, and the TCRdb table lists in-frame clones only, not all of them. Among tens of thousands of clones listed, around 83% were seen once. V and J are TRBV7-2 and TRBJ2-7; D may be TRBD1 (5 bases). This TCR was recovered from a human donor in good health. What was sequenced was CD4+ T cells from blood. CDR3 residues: CASSERQREQYF. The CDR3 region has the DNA TGTGCCAGCAGCGAACGACAGAGGGAGCAGTACTTC.